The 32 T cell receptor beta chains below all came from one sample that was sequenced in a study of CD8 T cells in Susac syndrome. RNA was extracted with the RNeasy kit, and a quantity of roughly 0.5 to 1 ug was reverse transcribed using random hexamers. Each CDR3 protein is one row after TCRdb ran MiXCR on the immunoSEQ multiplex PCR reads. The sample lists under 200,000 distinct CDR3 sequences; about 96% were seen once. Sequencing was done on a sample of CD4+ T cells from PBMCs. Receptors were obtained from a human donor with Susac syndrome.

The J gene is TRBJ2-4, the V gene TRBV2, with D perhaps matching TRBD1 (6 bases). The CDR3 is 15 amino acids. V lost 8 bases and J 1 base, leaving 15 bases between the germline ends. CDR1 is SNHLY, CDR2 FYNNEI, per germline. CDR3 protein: CASQTSGQAKNIQYF. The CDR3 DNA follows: TGTGCCAGCCAGACGAGCGGACAGGCCAAAAACATTCAGTACTTC.

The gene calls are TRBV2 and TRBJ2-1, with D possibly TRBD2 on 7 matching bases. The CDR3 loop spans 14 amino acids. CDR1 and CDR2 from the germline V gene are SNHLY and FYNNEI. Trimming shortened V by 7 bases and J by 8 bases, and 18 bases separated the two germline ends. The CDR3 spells CASTLRGGSDEQFF. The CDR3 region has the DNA TGTGCCAGCACCTTGAGGGGGGGCTCGGATGAGCAGTTCTTC.

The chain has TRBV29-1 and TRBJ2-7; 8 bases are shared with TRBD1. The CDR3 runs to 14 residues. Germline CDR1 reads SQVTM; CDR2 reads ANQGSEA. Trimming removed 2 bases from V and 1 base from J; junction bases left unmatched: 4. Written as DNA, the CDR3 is TGCAGCGTTGAATCGGGGACAGGATCCTACGAGCAGTACTTC. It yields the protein CSVESGTGSYEQYF.

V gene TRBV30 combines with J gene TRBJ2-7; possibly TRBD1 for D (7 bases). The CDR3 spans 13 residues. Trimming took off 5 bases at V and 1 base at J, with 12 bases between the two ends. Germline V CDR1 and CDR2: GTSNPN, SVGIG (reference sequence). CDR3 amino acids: CAWSAGQSYEQYF. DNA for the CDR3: TGTGCCTGGTCTGCGGGACAGTCCTACGAGCAGTACTTC.

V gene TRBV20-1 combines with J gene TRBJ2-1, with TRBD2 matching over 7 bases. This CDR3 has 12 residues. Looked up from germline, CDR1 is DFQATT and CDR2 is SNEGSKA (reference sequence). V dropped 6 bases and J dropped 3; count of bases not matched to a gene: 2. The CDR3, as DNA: TGCAGTGCAGGGGACTACTACAATGAGCAGTTCTTC. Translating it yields CSAGDYYNEQFF.

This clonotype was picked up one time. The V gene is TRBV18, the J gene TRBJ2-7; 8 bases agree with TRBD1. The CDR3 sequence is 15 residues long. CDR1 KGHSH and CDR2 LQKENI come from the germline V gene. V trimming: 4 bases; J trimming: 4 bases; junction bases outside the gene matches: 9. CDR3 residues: CASSLRQGLGYEQYF. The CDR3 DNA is TGTGCCAGCTCACTGCGACAGGGGCTCGGGTACGAGCAGTACTTC.

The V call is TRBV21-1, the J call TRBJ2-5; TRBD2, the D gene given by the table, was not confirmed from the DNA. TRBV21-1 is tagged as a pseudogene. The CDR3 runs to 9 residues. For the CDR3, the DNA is TGTGCCAGTAAAGACAGTCCCTACTTC. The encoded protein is CASKDSPYF.

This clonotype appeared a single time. CDR3 loop: CSVDGVGANVWEQYF. Written as DNA, the CDR3 is TGCAGCGTTGATGGGGTCGGGGCAAATGTCTGGGAGCAGTACTTC. This chain uses TRBV29-1 with TRBJ2-7; either TRBD1 or TRBD2 may supply D (5 bases each). CDR3 size: 15 residues. The V and J ends lost 3 bases and 7 bases respectively, with 22 bases between them. In germline, CDR1 is SQVTM, CDR2 ANQGSEA.

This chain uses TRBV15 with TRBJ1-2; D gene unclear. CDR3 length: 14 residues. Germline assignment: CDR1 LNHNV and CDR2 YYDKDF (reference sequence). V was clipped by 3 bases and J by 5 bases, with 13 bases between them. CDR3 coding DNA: TGTGCCACCAGCAGTGACGCCCCACTTTATGGCTACACCTTC. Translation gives CATSSDAPLYGYTF.

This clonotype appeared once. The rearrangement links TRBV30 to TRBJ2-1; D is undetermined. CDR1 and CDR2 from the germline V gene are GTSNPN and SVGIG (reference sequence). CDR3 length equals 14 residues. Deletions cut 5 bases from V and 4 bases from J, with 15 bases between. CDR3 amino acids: CAWLTVNSYNEQFF. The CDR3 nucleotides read TGTGCCTGGTTGACTGTTAACTCGTACAATGAGCAGTTCTTC.

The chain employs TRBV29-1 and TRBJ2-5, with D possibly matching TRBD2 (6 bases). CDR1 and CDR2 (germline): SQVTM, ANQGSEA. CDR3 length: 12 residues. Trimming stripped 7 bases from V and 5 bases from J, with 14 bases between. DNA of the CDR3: TGCAGCGCCGGGCGGGGTCGGGAGACCCAGTACTTC. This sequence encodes CSAGRGRETQYF.

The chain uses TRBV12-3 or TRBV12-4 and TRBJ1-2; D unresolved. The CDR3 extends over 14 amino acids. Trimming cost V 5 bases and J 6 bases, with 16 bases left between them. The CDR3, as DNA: TGTGCCAGCAGTCTAGGTCTGATCTGGGATGGCTACACCTTC. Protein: CASSLGLIWDGYTF.

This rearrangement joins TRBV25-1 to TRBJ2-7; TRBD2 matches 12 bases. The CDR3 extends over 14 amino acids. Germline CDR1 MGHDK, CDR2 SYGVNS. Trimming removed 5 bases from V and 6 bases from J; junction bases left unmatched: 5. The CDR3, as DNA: TGTGCCAGCAGTCCGACTAGCGGGGGAGTCGAGCAGTACTTC. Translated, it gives CASSPTSGGVEQYF.

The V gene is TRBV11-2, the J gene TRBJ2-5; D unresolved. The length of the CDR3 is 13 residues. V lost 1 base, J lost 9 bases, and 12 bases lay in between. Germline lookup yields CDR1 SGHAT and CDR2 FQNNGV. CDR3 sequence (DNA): TGTGCCAGCAGCTTAGCTCTGTTAAGGTCCCAGTACTTC. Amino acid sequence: CASSLALLRSQYF.

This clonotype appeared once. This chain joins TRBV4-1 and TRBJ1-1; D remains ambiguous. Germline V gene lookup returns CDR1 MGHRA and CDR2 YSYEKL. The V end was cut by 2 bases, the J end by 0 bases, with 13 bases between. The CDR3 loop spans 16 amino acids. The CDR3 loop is CASSQPGVGVNTEAFF. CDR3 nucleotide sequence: TGCGCCAGCAGCCAACCCGGGGTTGGGGTGAACACTGAAGCTTTCTTT.

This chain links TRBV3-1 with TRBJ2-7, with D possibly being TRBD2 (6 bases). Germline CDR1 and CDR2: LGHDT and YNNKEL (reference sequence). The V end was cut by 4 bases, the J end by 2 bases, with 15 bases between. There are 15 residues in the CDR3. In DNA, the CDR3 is TGTGCCAGCAGCCCCCGGGATGGGGGGACCTACGAGCAGTACTTC. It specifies CASSPRDGGTYEQYF.

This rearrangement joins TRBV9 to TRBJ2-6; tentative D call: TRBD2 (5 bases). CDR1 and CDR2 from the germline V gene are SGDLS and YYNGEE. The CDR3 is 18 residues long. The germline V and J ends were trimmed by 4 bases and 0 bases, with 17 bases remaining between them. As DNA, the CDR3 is TGTGCCAGCAGCCCCCGGGTTAGCGTTACCTCTGGGGCCAACGTCCTGACTTTC. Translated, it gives CASSPRVSVTSGANVLTF.

The DNA of the CDR3 is TGTGCCTGGAGTGTACCGGGGGAGACCCAGTACTTC. It codes for CAWSVPGETQYF. V gene TRBV30 combines with J gene TRBJ2-5; possibly TRBD2 for D (5 bases). There are 12 residues in the CDR3. The V end lost 0 bases, the J end lost 5 bases, and 7 bases lay between the germline ends. CDR1 and CDR2 from the germline V gene are GTSNPN and SVGIG (reference sequence).

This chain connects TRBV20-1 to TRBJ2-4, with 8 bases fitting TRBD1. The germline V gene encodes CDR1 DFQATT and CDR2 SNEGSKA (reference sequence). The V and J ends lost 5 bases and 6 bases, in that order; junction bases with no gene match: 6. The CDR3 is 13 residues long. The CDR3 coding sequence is TGCAGTGCTGCAGACAGGGGCACAAACATTCAGTACTTC. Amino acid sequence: CSAADRGTNIQYF.

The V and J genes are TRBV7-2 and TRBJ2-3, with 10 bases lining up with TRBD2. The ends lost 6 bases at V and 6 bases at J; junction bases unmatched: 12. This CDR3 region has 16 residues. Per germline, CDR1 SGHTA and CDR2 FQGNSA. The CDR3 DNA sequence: TGTGCCAGCAGTCTTGAGAGCGGGAGGGTTACGGATACGCAGTATTTT. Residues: CASSLESGRVTDTQYF.

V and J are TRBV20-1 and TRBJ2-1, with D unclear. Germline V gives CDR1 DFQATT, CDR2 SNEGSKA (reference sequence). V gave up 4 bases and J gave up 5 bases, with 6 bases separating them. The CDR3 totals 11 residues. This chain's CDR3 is CSAIGHNEQFF. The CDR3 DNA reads TGCAGTGCTATAGGACACAATGAGCAGTTCTTC.

The CDR3 DNA sequence: TGCGCCAGCAGCCAAGATCTGGTAGCGGGACTAGAGACCCAGTACTTC. This translates into CASSQDLVAGLETQYF. The J gene is TRBJ2-5, the V gene TRBV4-3; 8 nucleotides agree with TRBD2. Germline assignment: CDR1 LGHNA and CDR2 YSLEER. V lost 0 bases, J lost 4 bases, and 7 bases stayed unmatched. The CDR3 spans 16 residues.

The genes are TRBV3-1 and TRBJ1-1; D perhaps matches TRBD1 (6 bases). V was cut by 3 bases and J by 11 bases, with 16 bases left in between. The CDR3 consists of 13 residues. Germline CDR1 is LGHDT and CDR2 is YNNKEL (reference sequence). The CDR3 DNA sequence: TGTGCCAGCAGCCACCGGGGGGCGGATTACGCTTTCTTT. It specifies CASSHRGADYAFF.

CDR3 coding DNA: TGTGCCAGCAGCCAGGGACCATCCTACGAGCAGTACGTC. Translation gives CASSQGPSYEQYV. The chain links TRBV7-8 to TRBJ2-7; D could derive from TRBD1 or TRBD2 (5 bases each). V lost 5 bases, J lost 1 base, and 9 bases lay in between. The CDR3 has 13 amino acids. The germline gives CDR1 SGHVS, CDR2 FQNEAQ.

The DNA for the CDR3 is TGTGCCACCAGCAGAGTCGGCCCCTCGGAGACCCAGTACTTC. It encodes CATSRVGPSETQYF. The chain couples TRBV15 to TRBJ2-5, with D uncertain. V lost 1 base and J lost 5, with 11 bases in between. This CDR3 is built from 14 residues. Germline values: CDR1 LNHNV, CDR2 YYDKDF (reference sequence).

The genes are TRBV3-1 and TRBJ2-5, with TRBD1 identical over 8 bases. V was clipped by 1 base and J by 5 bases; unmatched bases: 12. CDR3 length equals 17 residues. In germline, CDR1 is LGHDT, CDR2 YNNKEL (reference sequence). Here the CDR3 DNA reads TGTGCCAGCAGCCAAGTCCCCGACAGGGGAGGAATGGAGACCCAGTACTTC. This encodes CASSQVPDRGGMETQYF.

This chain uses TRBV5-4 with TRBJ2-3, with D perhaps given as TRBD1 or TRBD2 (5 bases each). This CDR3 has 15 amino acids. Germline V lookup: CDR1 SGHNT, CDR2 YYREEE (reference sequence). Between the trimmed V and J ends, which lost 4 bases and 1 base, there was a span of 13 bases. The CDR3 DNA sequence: TGTGCCAGCAGCCCTGGTCAGGGACGCACAGATACGCAGTATTTT. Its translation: CASSPGQGRTDTQYF.

CDR3 loop: CASSAPGPFLHF. The CDR3 nucleotides read TGTGCCAGCAGCGCCCCCGGGCCCTTCCTCCACTTT. The chain carries TRBV3-1 and TRBJ1-6; D unresolved. This CDR3 contains 12 residues. CDR1 LGHDT and CDR2 YNNKEL come from the germline V gene (reference sequence). Trimming removed 5 bases from V and 15 bases from J, with 14 bases in between. The variable domain in full, completed from reference TRBV3-1 and TRBJ1-6, reads DTAVSQTPKYLVTQMGNDKSIKCEQNLGHDTMYWYKQDSKKFLKIMFSYNNKELIINETVPNRFSPKSPDKAHLNLHINSLELGDSAVYFCASSAPGPFLHFGNGTRLTVT.

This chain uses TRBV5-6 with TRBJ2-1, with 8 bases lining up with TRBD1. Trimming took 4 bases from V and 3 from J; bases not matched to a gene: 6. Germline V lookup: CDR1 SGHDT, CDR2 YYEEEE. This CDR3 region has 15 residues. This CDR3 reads CASSIDRGNYNEQFF. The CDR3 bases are TGTGCCAGCAGCATCGACAGGGGAAACTACAATGAGCAGTTCTTC. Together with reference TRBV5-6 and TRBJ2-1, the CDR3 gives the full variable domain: DAGVTQSPTHLIKTRGQQVTLRCSPKSGHDTVSWYQQALGQGPQFIFQYYEEEERQRGNFPDRFSGHQFPNYSSELNVNALLLGDSALYLCASSIDRGNYNEQFFGPGTRLTVL.

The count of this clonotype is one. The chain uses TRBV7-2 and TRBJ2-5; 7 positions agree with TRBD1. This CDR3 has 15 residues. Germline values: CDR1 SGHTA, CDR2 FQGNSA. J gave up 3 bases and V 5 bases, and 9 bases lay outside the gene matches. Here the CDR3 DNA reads TGTGCCAGCAGCGCGACAGGGAATGGGAAAGAGACCCAGTACTTC. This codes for CASSATGNGKETQYF.

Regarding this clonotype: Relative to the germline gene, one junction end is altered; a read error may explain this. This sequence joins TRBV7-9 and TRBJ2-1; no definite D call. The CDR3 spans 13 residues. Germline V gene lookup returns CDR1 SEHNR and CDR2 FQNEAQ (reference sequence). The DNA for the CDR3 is TGTGCCAGCAGCCCGGCATCCGTCAATGGGCAGTTCTTC. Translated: CASSPASVNGQFF.

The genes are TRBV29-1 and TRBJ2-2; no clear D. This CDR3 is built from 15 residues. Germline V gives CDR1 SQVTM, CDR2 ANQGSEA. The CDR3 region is CNTPRMGTNTGELFF. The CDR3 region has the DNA TGCAACACCCCCCGGATGGGGACGAACACCGGGGAGCTGTTTTTT.